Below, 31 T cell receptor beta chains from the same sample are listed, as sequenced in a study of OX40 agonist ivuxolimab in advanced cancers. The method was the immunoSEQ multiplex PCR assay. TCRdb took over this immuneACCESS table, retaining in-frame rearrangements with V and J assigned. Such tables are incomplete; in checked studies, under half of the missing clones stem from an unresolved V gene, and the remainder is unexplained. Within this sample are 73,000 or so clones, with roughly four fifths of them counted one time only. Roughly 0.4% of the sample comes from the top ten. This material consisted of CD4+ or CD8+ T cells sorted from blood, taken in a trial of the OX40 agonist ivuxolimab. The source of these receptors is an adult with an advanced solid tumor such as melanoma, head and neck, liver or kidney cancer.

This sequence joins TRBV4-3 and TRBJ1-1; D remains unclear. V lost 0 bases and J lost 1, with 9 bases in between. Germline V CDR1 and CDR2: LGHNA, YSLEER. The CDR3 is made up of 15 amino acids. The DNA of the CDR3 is TGCGCCAGCAGCCAAGATTATCGGCCGAACACTGAAGCTTTCTTT. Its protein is CASSQDYRPNTEAFF.

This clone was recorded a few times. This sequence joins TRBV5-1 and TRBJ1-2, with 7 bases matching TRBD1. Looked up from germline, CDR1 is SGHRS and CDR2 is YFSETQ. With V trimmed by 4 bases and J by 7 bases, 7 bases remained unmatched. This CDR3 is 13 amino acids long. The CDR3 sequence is CASSLGQSFGYTF. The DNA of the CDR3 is TGCGCCAGCAGCCTGGGACAGTCTTTTGGCTACACCTTC.

In nucleotides, the CDR3 is TGTGCCAGCAGCTTCAAGTCCAGCTCTAACTATGGCTACACCTTC. It translates to CASSFKSSSNYGYTF. The chain uses TRBV7-2 and TRBJ1-2; D gene uncertain. Looked up from germline, CDR1 is SGHTA and CDR2 is FQGNSA. V was trimmed by 3 bases and J by 0 bases, leaving 11 bases between them. The CDR3 consists of 15 residues.

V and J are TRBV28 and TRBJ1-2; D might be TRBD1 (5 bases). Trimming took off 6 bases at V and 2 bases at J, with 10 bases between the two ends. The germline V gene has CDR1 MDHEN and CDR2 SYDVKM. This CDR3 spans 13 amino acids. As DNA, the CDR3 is TGTGCCAGCAGCTGGGGGGACAACTATGGCTACACCTTC. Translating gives CASSWGDNYGYTF.

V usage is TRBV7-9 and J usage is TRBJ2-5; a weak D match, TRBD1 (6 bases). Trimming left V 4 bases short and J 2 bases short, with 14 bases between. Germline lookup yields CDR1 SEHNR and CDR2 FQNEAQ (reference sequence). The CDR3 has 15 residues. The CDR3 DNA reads TGTGCCAGCAGCTCCCGGGACATGGGACAAGAGACCCAGTACTTC. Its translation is CASSSRDMGQETQYF.

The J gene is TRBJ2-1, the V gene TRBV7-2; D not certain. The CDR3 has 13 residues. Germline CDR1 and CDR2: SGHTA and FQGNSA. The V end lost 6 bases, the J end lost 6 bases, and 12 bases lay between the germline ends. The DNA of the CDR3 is TGTGCCAGCAGTCCTGACCGGGCCAATGAGCAGTTCTTC. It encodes CASSPDRANEQFF.

CDR3 sequence (DNA): TGTGCCAGCAGCCTAACAGGTGCGGACTATGGCTACACCTTC. It translates to CASSLTGADYGYTF. The chain links TRBV5-5 to TRBJ1-2, with TRBD1 as a possible D gene (5 bases). The ends were cut back, 4 bases at V and 3 bases at J, with 13 bases in the middle. CDR1 is SGHKS, CDR2 YYEKEE, per germline (reference sequence). The CDR3 runs 14 residues.

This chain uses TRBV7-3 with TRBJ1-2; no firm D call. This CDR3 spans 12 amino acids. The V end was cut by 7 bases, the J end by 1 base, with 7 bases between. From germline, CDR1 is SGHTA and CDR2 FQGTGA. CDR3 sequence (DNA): TGTGCCAGCAAACAGCTTAACTATGGCTACACCTTC. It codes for CASKQLNYGYTF.

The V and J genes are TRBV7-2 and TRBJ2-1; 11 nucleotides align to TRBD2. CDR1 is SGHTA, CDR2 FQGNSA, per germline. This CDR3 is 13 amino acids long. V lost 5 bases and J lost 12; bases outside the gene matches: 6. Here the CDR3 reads CASSILAGEWQFF. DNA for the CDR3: TGTGCCAGCAGCATACTAGCGGGAGAATGGCAGTTCTTC. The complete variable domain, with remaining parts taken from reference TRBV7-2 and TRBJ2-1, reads GAGVSQSPSNKVTEKGKDVELRCDPISGHTALYWYRQSLGQGLEFLIYFQGNSAPDKSGLPSDRFSAERTGGSVSTLTIQRTQQEDSAVYLCASSILAGEWQFFGPGTRLTVL.

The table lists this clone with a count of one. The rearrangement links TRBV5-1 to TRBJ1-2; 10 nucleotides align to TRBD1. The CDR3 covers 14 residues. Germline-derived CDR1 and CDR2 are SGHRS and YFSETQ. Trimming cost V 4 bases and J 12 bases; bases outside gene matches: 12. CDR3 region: CASSLGDRGLKNTF. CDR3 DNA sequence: TGCGCCAGCAGCCTGGGGGACAGGGGCCTGAAAAACACCTTC.

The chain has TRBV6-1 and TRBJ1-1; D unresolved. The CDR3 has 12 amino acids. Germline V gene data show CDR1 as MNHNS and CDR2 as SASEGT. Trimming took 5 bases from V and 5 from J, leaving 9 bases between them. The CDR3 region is CASSTRWTEAFF. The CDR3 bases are TGTGCCAGCAGTACCCGTTGGACTGAAGCTTTCTTT.

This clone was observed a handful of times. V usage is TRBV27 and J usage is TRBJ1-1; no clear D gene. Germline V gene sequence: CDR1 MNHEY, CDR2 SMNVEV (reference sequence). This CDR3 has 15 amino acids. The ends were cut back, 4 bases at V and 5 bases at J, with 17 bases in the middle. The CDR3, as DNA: TGTGCCAGCAGTTCCCAGGCCGGGAGGAATACTGAAGCTTTCTTT. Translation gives CASSSQAGRNTEAFF.

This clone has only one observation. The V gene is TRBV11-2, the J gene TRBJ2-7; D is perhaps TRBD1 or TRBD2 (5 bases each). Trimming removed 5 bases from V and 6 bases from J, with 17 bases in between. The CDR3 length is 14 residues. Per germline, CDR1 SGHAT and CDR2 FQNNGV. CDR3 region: CASSPWDPLLEQYF. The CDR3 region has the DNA TGTGCCAGCAGCCCTTGGGACCCTCTACTCGAGCAGTACTTC.

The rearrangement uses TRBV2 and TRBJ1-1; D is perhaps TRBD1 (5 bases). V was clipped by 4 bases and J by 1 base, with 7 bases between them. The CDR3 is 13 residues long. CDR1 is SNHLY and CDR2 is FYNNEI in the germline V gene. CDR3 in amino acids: CASSVGQNTEAFF. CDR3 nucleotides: TGTGCCAGCAGTGTGGGGCAGAACACTGAAGCTTTCTTT.

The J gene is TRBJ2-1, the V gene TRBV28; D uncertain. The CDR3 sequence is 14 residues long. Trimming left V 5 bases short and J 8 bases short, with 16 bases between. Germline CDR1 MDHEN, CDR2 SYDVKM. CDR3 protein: CASSLQVSNYEQFF. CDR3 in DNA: TGTGCCAGCAGTCTACAAGTTTCCAACTATGAGCAGTTCTTC. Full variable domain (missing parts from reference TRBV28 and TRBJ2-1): DVKVTQSSRYLVKRTGEKVFLECVQDMDHENMFWYRQDPGLGLRLIYFSYDVKMKEKGDIPEGYSVSREKKERFSLILESASTNQTSMYLCASSLQVSNYEQFFGPGTRLTVL.

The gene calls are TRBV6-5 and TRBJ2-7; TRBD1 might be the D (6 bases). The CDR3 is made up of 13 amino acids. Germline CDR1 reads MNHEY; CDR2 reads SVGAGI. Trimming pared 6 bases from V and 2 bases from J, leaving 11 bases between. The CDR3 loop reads CASSPTGTYEQYF. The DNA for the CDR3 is TGTGCCAGCAGCCCGACAGGTACCTACGAGCAGTACTTC.

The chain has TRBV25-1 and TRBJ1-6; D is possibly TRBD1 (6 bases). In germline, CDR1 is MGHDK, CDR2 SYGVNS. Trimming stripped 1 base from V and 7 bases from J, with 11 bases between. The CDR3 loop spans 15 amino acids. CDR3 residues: CASSESGGINSPLHF. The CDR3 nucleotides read TGTGCCAGCAGTGAATCTGGGGGCATCAATTCACCCCTCCACTTT.

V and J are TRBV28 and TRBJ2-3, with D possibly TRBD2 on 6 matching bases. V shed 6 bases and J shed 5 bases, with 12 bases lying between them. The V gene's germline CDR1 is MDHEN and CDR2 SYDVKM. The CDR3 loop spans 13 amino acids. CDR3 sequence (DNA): TGTGCCAGCAGACTTATGGGGGGAGATACGCAGTATTTT. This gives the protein CASRLMGGDTQYF.

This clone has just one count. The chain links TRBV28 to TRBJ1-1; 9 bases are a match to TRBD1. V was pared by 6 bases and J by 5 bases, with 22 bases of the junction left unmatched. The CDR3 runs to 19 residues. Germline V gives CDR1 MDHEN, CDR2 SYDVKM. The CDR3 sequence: CASRTAFGQGIVRWTEAFF. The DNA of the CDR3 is TGTGCCAGCAGAACTGCGTTTGGACAGGGGATTGTTAGGTGGACTGAAGCTTTCTTT.

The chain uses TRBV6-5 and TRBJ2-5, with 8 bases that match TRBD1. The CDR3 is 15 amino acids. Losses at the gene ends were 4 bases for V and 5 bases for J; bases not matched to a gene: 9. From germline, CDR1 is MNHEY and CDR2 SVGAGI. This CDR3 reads CASSSTGATRETQYF. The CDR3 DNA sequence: TGTGCCAGCAGTTCGACAGGGGCTACGAGGGAGACCCAGTACTTC.

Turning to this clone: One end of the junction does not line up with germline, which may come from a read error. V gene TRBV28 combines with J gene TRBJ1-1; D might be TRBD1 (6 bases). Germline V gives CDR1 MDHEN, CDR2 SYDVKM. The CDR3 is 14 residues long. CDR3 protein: CASRQSGASSRFGF. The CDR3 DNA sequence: TGTGCCAGCAGACAGTCAGGGGCCTCCTCGAGATTCGGATTT.

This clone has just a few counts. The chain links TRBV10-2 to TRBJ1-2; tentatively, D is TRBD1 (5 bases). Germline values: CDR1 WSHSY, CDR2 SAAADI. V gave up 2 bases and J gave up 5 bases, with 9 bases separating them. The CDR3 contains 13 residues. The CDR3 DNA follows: TGCGCCAGCAGTGAGCAACAGGTTTATGGCTACACCTTC. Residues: CASSEQQVYGYTF.

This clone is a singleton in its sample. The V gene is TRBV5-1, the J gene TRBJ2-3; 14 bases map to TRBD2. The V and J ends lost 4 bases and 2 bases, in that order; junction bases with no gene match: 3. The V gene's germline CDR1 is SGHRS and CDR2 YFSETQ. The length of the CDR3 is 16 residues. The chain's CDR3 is CASSLGLAGDTDTQYF. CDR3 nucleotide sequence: TGCGCCAGCAGCCTGGGACTAGCGGGGGACACAGATACGCAGTATTTT.

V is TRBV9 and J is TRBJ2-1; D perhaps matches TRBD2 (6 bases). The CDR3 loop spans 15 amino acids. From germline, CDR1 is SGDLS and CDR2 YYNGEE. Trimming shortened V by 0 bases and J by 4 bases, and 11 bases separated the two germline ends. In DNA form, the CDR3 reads TGTGCCAGCAGCGTAGCCAGCGGGCCTTACAATGAGCAGTTCTTC. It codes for CASSVASGPYNEQFF.

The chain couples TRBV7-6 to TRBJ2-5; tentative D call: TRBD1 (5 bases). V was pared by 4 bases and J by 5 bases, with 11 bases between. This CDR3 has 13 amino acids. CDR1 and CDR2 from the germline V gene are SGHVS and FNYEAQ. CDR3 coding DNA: TGTGCCAGCAGCTCCAGGGTGCTGGAGACCCAGTACTTC. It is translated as CASSSRVLETQYF.

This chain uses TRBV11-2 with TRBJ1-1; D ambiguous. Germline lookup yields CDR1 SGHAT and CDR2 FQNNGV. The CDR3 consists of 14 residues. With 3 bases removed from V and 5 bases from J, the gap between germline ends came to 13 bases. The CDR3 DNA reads TGTGCCAGCAGCTTTGAGGGCTCAGCTACTGAAGCTTTCTTT. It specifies CASSFEGSATEAFF.

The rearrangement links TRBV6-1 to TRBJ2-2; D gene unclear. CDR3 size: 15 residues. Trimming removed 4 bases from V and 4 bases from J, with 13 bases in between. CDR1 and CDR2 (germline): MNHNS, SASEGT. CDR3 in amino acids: CASSAEISGTGELFF. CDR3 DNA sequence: TGTGCCAGCAGTGCAGAGATATCTGGCACCGGGGAGCTGTTTTTT.

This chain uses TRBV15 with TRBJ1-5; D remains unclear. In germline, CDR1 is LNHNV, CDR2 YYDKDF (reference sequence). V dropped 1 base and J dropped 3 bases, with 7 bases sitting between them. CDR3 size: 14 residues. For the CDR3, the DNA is TGTGCCACCAGCAGAGGGATAATCAATCAGCCCCAGCATTTT. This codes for CATSRGIINQPQHF.

The CDR3, as DNA: TGTGCCAGCAGTTACGCTCGAGGCAATCAGCCCCAGCATTTT. It is translated as CASSYARGNQPQHF. This chain uses TRBV6-6 with TRBJ1-5; D gene uncertain. Germline CDR1 MNHNY, CDR2 SVGAGI (reference sequence). Trimming took 2 bases from V and 2 from J, leaving 7 bases between them. The CDR3 length is 14 residues.

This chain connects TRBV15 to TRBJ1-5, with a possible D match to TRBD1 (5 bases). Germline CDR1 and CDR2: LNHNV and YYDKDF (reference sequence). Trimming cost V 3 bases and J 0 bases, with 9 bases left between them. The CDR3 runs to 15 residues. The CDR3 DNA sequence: TGTGCCACCAGCAGGGAGGGGAGTAGCAATCAGCCCCAGCATTTT. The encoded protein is CATSREGSSNQPQHF.

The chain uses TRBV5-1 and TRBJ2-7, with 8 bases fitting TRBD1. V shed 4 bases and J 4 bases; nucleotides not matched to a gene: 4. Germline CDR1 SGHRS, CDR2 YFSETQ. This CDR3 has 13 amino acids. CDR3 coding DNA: TGCGCCAGCAGCCCCGACAGGGGATACGAGCAGTACTTC. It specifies CASSPDRGYEQYF.